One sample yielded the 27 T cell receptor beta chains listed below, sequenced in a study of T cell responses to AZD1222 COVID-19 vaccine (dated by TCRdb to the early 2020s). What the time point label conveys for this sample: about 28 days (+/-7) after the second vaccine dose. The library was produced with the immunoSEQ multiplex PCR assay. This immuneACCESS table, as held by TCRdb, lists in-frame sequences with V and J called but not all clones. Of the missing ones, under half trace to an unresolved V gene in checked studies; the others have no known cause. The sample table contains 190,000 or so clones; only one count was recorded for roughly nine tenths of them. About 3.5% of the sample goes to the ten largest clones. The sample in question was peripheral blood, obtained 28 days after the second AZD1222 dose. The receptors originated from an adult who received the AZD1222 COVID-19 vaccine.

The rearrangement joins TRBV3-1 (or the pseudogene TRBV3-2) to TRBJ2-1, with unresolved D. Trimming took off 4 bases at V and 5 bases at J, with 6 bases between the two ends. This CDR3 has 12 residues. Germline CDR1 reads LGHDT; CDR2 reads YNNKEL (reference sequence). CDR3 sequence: CASSPRNNEQFF. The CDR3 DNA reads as TGTGCCAGCAGCCCCCGCAACAATGAGCAGTTCTTC.

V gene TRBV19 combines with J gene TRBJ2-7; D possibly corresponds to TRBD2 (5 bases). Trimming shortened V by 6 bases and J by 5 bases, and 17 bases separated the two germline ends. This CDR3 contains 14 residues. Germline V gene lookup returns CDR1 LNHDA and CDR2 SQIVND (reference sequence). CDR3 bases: TGTGCCAGTAGCCCTCGGGGTTATAGGGACGAGCAGTACTTC. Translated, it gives CASSPRGYRDEQYF.

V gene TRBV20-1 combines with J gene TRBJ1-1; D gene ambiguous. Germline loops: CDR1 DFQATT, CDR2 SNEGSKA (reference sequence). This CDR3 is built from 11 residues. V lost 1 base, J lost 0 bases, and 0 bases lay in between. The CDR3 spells CSARVNTEAFF. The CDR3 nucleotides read TGCAGTGCTAGAGTGAACACTGAAGCTTTCTTT.

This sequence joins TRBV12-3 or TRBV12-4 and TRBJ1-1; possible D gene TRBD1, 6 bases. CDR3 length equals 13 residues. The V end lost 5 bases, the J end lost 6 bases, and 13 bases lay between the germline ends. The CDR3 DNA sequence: TGTGCCAGCAGTCCAACAGGGTGGGCTGAAGCTTTCTTT. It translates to CASSPTGWAEAFF.

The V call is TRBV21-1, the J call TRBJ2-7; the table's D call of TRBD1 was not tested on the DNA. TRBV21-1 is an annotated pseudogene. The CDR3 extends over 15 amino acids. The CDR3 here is CASNDDRGSTYEQYF. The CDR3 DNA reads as TGTGCCAGCAACGACGACAGGGGAAGCACCTACGAGCAGTACTTC.

The CDR3 sequence is CASRQGTSSYNEQFF. The CDR3 DNA follows: TGTGCCAGCAGACAGGGGACTAGTTCCTACAATGAGCAGTTCTTC. The chain joins TRBV28 to TRBJ2-1; perhaps TRBD2 as D (8 bases). The CDR3 length is 15 residues. Germline values: CDR1 MDHEN, CDR2 SYDVKM. The V and J ends lost 6 bases and 1 base respectively, with 13 bases between them. The variable domain in full, completed from reference TRBV28 and TRBJ2-1, reads DVKVTQSSRYLVKRTGEKVFLECVQDMDHENMFWYRQDPGLGLRLIYFSYDVKMKEKGDIPEGYSVSREKKERFSLILESASTNQTSMYLCASRQGTSSYNEQFFGPGTRLTVL.

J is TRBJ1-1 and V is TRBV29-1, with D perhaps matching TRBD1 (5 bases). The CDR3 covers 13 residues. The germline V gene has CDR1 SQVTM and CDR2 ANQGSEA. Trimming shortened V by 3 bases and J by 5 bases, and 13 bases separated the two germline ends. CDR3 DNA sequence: TGCAGCGTTGATAGGGGCGGGAAGACTGAAGCTTTCTTT. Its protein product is CSVDRGGKTEAFF.

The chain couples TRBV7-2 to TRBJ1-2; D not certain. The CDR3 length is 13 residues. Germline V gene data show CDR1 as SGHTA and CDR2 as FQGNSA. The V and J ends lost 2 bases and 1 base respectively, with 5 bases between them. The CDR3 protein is CASSLTVNYGYTF. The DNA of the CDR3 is TGTGCCAGCAGCTTAACTGTTAACTATGGCTACACCTTC.

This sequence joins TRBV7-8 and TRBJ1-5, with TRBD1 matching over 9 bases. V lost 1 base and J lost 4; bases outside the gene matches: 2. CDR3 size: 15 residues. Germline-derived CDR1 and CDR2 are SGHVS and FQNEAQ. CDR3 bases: TGTGCCAGCAGCTTAGGGACAGGGGTAAATCAGCCCCAGCATTTT. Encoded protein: CASSLGTGVNQPQHF. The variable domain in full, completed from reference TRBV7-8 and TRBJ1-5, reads GAGVSQSPRYKVAKRGQDVALRCDPISGHVSLFWYQQALGQGPEFLTYFQNEAQLDKSGLPSDRFFAERPEGSVSTLKIQRTQQEDSAVYLCASSLGTGVNQPQHFGDGTRLSIL.

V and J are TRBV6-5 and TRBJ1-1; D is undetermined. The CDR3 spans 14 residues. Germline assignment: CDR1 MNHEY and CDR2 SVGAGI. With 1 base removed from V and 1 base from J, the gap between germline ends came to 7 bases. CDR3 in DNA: TGTGCCAGCAGTTACTGGTTTGAGAACACTGAAGCTTTCTTT. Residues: CASSYWFENTEAFF.

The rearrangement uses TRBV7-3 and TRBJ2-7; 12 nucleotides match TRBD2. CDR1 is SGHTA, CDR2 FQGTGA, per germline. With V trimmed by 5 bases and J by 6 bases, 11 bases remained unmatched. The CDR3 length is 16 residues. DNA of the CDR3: TGTGCCAGCAGCCCAGGGACTAGCGGGTCTAGTGTCGAGCAGTACTTC. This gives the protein CASSPGTSGSSVEQYF.

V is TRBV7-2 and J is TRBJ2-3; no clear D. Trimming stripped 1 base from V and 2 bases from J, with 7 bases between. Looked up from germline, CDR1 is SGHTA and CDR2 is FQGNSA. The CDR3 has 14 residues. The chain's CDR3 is CASSLVGPTDTQYF. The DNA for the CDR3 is TGTGCCAGCAGCTTAGTTGGGCCCACAGATACGCAGTATTTT.

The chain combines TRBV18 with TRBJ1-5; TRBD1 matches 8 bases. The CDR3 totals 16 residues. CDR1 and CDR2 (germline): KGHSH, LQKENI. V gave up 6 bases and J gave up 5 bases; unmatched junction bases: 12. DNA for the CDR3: TGTGCCAGCTCTCTCCAAGGACAGGGCGGGGATCAGCCCCAGCATTTT. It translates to CASSLQGQGGDQPQHF.

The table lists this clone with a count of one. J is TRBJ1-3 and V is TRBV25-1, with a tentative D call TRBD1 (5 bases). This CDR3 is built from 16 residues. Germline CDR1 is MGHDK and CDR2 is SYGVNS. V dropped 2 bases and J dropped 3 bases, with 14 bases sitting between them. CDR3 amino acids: CASSEDGSGGGNTIYF. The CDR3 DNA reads TGTGCCAGCAGTGAAGATGGGTCGGGGGGTGGAAACACCATATATTTT.

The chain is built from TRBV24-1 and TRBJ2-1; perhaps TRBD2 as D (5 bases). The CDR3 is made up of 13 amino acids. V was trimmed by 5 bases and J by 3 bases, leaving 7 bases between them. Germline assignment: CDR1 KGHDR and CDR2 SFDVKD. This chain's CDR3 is CATSGADYNEQFF. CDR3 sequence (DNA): TGTGCCACCAGTGGAGCGGACTACAATGAGCAGTTCTTC.

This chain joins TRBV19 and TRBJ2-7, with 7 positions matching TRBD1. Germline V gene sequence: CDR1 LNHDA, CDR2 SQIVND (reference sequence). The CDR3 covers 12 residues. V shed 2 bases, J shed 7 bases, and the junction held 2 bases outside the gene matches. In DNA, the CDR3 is TGTGCCAGTAGTATAAGGGGGCATGAGCAGTACTTC. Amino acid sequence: CASSIRGHEQYF.

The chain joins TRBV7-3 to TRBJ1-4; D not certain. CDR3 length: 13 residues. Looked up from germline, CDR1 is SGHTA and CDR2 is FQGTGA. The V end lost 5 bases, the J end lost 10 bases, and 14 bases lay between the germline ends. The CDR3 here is CASSQTYGGKLFF. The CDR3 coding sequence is TGTGCCAGCAGCCAAACCTACGGAGGAAAACTGTTTTTT. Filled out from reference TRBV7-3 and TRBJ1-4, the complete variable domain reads GAGVSQTPSNKVTEKGKYVELRCDPISGHTALYWYRQSLGQGPEFLIYFQGTGAADDSGLPNDRFFAVRPEGSVSTLKIQRTERGDSAVYLCASSQTYGGKLFFGSGTQLSVL.

In nucleotides, the CDR3 is TGCGCCAGCAGCTTAACTCCGGACGGGGGCTACACCTTC. Amino acid sequence: CASSLTPDGGYTF. V usage is TRBV5-1 and J usage is TRBJ1-2; D is unresolved. Germline V gene lookup returns CDR1 SGHRS and CDR2 YFSETQ. Trimming pared 2 bases from V and 8 bases from J, leaving 13 bases between. The CDR3 spans 13 residues.

The CDR3 nucleotides read TGTGCCAGCAGCCCCCGACGGGACAGGGTGTACGGGGCCAACGTCCTGACTTTC. This translates into CASSPRRDRVYGANVLTF. J is TRBJ2-6 and V is TRBV7-3, with 9 nucleotides matching TRBD1. The CDR3 length is 18 residues. Germline V gives CDR1 SGHTA, CDR2 FQGTGA. After removal of 5 bases from V and 4 bases from J, the junction contained 12 bases not matched to a gene.

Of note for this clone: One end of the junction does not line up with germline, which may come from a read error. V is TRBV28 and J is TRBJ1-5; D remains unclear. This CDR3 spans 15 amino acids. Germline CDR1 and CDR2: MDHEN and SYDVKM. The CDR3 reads CATTFSHLGKMGFNF. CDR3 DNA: TGTGCCACCACTTTCTCTCACCTCGGGAAGATGGGTTTCAATTTT.

The CDR3 loop is CASSGRDTDTQYF. In DNA, the CDR3 is TGTGCCAGCAGTGGTAGGGACACAGATACGCAGTATTTT. This chain connects TRBV6-4 to TRBJ2-3; no definite D call. From germline, CDR1 is MRHNA and CDR2 SNTAGT. V was shortened by 4 bases and J by 2 bases, with 7 bases between the two germline ends. This CDR3 comprises 13 residues.

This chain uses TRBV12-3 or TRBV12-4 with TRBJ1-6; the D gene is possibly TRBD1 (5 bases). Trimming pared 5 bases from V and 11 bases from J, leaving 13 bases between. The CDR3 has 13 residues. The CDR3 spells CASSRQQEAPLHF. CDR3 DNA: TGTGCCAGCAGTCGTCAACAGGAAGCACCCCTCCACTTT.

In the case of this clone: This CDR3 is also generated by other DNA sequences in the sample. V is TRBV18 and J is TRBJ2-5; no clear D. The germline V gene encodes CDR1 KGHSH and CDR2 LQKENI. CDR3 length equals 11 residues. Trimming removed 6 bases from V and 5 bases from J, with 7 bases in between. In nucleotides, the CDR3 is TGTGCCAGCTCGCCCTCGGAGACCCAGTACTTC. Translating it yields CASSPSETQYF.

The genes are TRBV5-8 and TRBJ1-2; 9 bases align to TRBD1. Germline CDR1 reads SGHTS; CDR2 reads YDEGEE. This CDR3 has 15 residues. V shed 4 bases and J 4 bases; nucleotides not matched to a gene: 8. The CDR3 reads CASSPRGTGIYGYTF. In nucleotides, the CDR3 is TGTGCCAGCAGCCCCCGGGGGACAGGGATCTATGGCTACACCTTC.

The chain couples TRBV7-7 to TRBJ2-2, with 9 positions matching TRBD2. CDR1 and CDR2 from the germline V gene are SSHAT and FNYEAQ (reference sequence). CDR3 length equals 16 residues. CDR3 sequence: CASSAGGPWNTGELFF. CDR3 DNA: TGTGCTAGCTCGGCGGGAGGGCCGTGGAACACCGGGGAGCTGTTTTTT.

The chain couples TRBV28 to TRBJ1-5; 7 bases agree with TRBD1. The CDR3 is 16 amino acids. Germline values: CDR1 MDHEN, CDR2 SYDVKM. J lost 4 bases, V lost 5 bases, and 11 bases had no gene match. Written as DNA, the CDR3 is TGTGCCAGCAGTCCGCGGATGGACAGGCGTAATCAGCCCCAGCATTTT. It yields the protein CASSPRMDRRNQPQHF.

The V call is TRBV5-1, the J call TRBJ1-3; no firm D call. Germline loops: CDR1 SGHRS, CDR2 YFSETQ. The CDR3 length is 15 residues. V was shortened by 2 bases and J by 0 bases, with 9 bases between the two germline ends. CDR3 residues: CASSFGSVSGNTIYF. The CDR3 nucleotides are TGCGCCAGCAGCTTTGGGAGCGTCTCTGGAAACACCATATATTTT.